Listed here is a single T cell receptor beta chain. The sample belongs to a study of T cells after somatic rescue of genetic block. The protocol was immunoSEQ multiplex PCR, while the TCRdb copy is restricted to in-frame clones and leaves out a portion. The table has tens of thousands of clones, roughly 88% seen once. V shed 8 bases and J shed 2 bases, with 7 bases lying between them. Germline assignment: CDR1 LGHNA and CDR2 YNFKEQ. The CDR3 is made up of 12 amino acids. Sequencing was done on a sample of peripheral blood mononuclear cells (PBMCs). The V and J genes are TRBV4-2 and TRBJ1-3; D gene uncertain. This clonotype was sampled from a man aged 25 to 40. This CDR3 is CASGVTGNTIYF. CDR3 DNA: TGTGCCAGCGGGGTGACTGGAAACACCATATATTTT.